The rows below give T cell receptor beta chains drawn from one sample of a study of regulatory and conventional T cells in RAG deficiency. This table comes from immunoSEQ multiplex PCR, and its TCRdb copy is limited to in-frame clones, with some not included. The sample has roughly 45,000 clones, 85% to 90% seen once. This sample was shared with a second study, whose subject was regulatory T cells.

The sequenced sample consisted of CD4+ effector T cells sorted from blood. These receptors originate from a human donor in good health. The CDR3 runs from the conserved cysteine through the conserved F or W. D genes are given only for firm matches. The size entry is marked missing in some rows and otherwise reads once, few, many or a size class.

cdr3_length,clone_size,v_call,d_call,j_call,cdr3_aa,cdr3_nt
15,once,TRBV5-6,TRBD1,TRBJ2-1,CASSLPGTGKNEQFF,TGTGCCAGCAGTCTACCCGGGACAGGCAAGAATGAGCAGTTCTTC
15,NA,TRBV7-3,TRBD2,TRBJ2-5,CASSSNSGGKETQYF,TGTGCCAGCAGTTCTAACAGCGGGGGGAAAGAGACCCAGTACTTC
13,NA,TRBV18,NA,TRBJ1-6,CASSPATNSPLHF,TGTGCCAGCTCACCCGCTACTAATTCACCCCTCCACTTT
19,NA,TRBV10-2,NA,TRBJ2-6,CASSLWRTSNQSRANVLTF,TGCGCCAGCAGTCTTTGGCGCACTTCTAACCAAAGTCGGGCCAACGTCCTGACTTTC
14,NA,TRBV5-4,TRBD2,TRBJ2-5,CASSISGSQETQYF,TGTGCCAGCAGCATTAGCGGGAGCCAAGAGACCCAGTACTTC
18,NA,TRBV25-1,TRBD2,TRBJ2-2,CASSTPRGLAGVSGELFF,TGTGCCAGCAGTACCCCTCGGGGGCTAGCGGGAGTAAGCGGGGAGCTGTTTTTT
14,NA,TRBV30,TRBD2,TRBJ2-3,CAWSVGLSQDTQYF,TGTGCCTGGAGTGTGGGACTATCCCAAGATACGCAGTATTTT
15,once,TRBV30,NA,TRBJ1-5,CAWSPFGDGDQPQHF,TGTGCCTGGAGCCCTTTCGGGGACGGGGATCAGCCCCAGCATTTT
15,NA,TRBV5-1,NA,TRBJ1-5,CASSPTGNSNQPQHF,TGCGCCAGCAGCCCCACAGGGAATAGCAATCAGCCCCAGCATTTT
14,NA,TRBV6-5,NA,TRBJ2-1,CASRAGGAYNEQFF,TGTGCCAGCAGGGCGGGCGGCGCCTACAATGAGCAGTTCTTC
15,NA,TRBV19,TRBD1,TRBJ2-1,CASSPGDRDYNEQFF,TGTGCCAGTAGTCCCGGGGACAGGGACTACAATGAGCAGTTCTTC
14,once,TRBV11-1,NA,TRBJ2-2,CASISAGNTGELFF,TGTGCCAGCATCTCAGCGGGGAACACCGGGGAGCTGTTTTTT
13,NA,TRBV6-5,NA,TRBJ1-2,CASTPGGYYGYTF,TGTGCCAGCACCCCCGGGGGGTACTATGGCTACACCTTC
14,NA,TRBV7-2,TRBD1,TRBJ1-1,CASSFDRVDTEAFF,TGTGCCAGCAGCTTTGACAGGGTGGACACTGAAGCTTTCTTT
15,NA,TRBV29-1,TRBD1,TRBJ2-1,CSAGTGGTSYNEQFF,TGCAGCGCCGGGACAGGGGGGACCTCCTACAATGAGCAGTTCTTC
15,NA,TRBV9,TRBD1,TRBJ2-7,CASSPRQGSSYEQYF,TGTGCCAGCAGCCCACGACAGGGGAGCTCCTACGAGCAGTACTTC
15,NA,TRBV2,TRBD1,TRBJ2-5,CASSERGPGGETQYF,TGTGCCAGCAGTGAACGTGGCCCAGGGGGAGAGACCCAGTACTTC
13,NA,TRBV9,NA,TRBJ2-7,CASSVGAGYEQYF,TGTGCCAGCAGCGTAGGAGCAGGTTACGAGCAGTACTTC
13,NA,TRBV10-3,TRBD1,TRBJ2-7,CAISDTGGHEQYF,TGTGCCATCAGTGACACAGGGGGCCACGAGCAGTACTTC
15,NA,TRBV5-1,TRBD1,TRBJ2-3,CASRIGTGGADTQYF,TGCGCCAGCAGAATAGGGACAGGGGGCGCGGATACGCAGTATTTT
15,NA,TRBV6-1,TRBD1,TRBJ1-2,CASSSDRGRGNGYTF,TGTGCCAGCAGTTCGGACAGGGGACGGGGGAATGGCTACACCTTC
15,NA,TRBV4-2,NA,TRBJ2-1,CASSHPGTTYNEQFF,TGTGCCAGCAGCCACCCCGGGACGACATACAATGAGCAGTTCTTC
17,NA,TRBV19,TRBD2,TRBJ2-3,CASSNEVSGRFADTQYF,TGTGCCAGTAGCAATGAAGTCAGCGGGAGATTCGCAGATACGCAGTATTTT
14,NA,TRBV5-1,TRBD1,TRBJ1-2,CASSLEGTGYGYTF,TGCGCCAGCAGCTTGGAAGGGACAGGGTATGGCTACACCTTC
16,NA,TRBV5-1,TRBD1,TRBJ2-1,CASSLDENRGRNEQFF,TGCGCCAGCAGCTTGGACGAAAACAGGGGGCGAAATGAGCAGTTCTTC
13,NA,TRBV4-3,NA,TRBJ1-4,CASSQERREKLFF,TGCGCCAGCAGCCAAGAGAGGAGGGAAAAACTGTTTTTT
14,NA,TRBV14,NA,TRBJ1-2,CASSQDSTDYGYTF,TGTGCCAGCAGCCAAGACAGTACTGACTATGGCTACACCTTC
15,NA,TRBV5-5,NA,TRBJ1-4,CASSPRQDTSEKLFF,TGTGCCAGCAGCCCAAGACAGGATACAAGTGAAAAACTGTTTTTT
16,NA,TRBV30,NA,TRBJ2-7,CAWSINPIRSRYEQYF,TGTGCCTGGAGTATTAACCCGATTAGAAGTAGGTACGAGCAGTACTTC
11,NA,TRBV19,NA,TRBJ2-5,CASQYQETQYF,TGTGCCAGTCAGTACCAAGAGACCCAGTACTTC
14,few,TRBV6-1,TRBD1,TRBJ1-3,CASTKTGTGNTIYF,TGTGCCAGCACGAAGACAGGGACTGGAAACACCATATATTTT
15,NA,TRBV6-5,TRBD1,TRBJ1-4,CASSLDRGTNEKLFF,TGTGCCAGCAGCCTCGACAGGGGCACTAATGAAAAACTGTTTTTT
15,NA,TRBV7-8,NA,TRBJ1-5,CASSDTGLGNQPQHF,TGTGCCAGCAGCGATACAGGGTTGGGCAATCAGCCCCAGCATTTT
16,NA,TRBV19,TRBD2,TRBJ2-2,CASTLPSGRPTGELFF,TGTGCCAGTACCCTCCCTAGCGGGAGACCCACCGGGGAGCTGTTTTTT
16,NA,TRBV27,NA,TRBJ2-2,CASSLSRRGSIGELFF,TGTGCCAGCAGTTTATCGAGGAGGGGTTCTATCGGGGAGCTGTTTTTT
14,NA,TRBV7-9,NA,TRBJ2-5,CASSMGGVQETQYF,TGTGCCAGCAGCATGGGGGGAGTCCAAGAGACCCAGTACTTC
16,once,TRBV11-2,NA,TRBJ2-1,CASSSWTELNYNEQFF,TGTGCCAGCAGCTCCTGGACAGAATTAAACTACAATGAGCAGTTCTTC
15,NA,TRBV6-5,NA,TRBJ1-5,CASSYSGVLNQPQHF,TGTGCCAGCAGTTACTCTGGGGTCCTTAATCAGCCCCAGCATTTT
15,NA,TRBV5-1,NA,TRBJ2-3,CASSPGDRNTDTQYF,TGCGCCAGCAGCCCCGGAGACAGGAATACAGATACGCAGTATTTT